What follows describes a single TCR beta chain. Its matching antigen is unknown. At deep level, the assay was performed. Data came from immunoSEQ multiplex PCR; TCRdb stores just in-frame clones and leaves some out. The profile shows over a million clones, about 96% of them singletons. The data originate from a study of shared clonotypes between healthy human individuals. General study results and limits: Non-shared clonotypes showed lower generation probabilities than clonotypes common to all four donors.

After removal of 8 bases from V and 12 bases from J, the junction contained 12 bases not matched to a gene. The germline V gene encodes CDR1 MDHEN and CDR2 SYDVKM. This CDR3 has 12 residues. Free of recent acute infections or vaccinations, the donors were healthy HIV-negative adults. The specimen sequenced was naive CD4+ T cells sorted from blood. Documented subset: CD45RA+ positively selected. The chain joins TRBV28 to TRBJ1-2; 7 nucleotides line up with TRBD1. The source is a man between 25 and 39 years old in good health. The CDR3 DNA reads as TGTGCCAGCGCTCAGACAGGGAAAGGAAACACCTTC. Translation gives CASAQTGKGNTF.